This TCR beta chain comes out of a study of CD4 T cells in relation to SARS-CoV-2 and coronaviruses. Study background: Convalescent patients had median age roughly 35 years, range roughly 20 to 80. A couple of subjects were Hispanic; patients were fewer than ten males and a handful of females. Study-level results: Compared with monoreactive clones, crossreactive clones showed significantly weaker SARS-CoV-2 expansion.

CD4 enrichment then naive enrichment separated naive from memory CD4+ cells. For this clone: Its matching antigen is unknown.

Method: immunoSEQ multiplex PCR; TCRdb's copy keeps in-frame clones and lacks some. This repertoire shows around 54,000 clones, under 95% found once; its top ten account for around 0.43%. This CDR3 has 15 amino acids. J was trimmed by 0 bases and V by 0 bases; bases with no gene match: 1. The germline V gene encodes CDR1 SGHNT and CDR2 YYREEE (reference sequence). V usage is TRBV5-4 and J usage is TRBJ2-7; 9 bases align to TRBD2. The TCR comes from an adult with COVID-19. Sequencing was done on a sample of naive CD4+ T cells from PBMCs. As to subset: naive CD4+ T cells isolated by negative enrichment. The CDR3 spells CASSLELAGSYEQYF. CDR3 bases: TGTGCCAGCAGCTTGGAACTAGCGGGCTCCTACGAGCAGTACTTC.